These 20 T cell receptor beta chains were all obtained from the same sample, sequenced in a study of blood T cell repertoires in COVID-19. The data were produced by immunoSEQ multiplex PCR, yet TCRdb's version contains in-frame clones alone and is incomplete. Among over 30,000 clones listed, 60% to 80% were seen once. The sample taken for sequencing was peripheral blood. The receptor set was obtained from a human donor in a cohort sampled during active COVID-19.

This clone came up many times. The gene calls are TRBV4-1 and TRBJ2-2; 10 nucleotides agree with TRBD2. The CDR3 has 17 residues. Trimming removed 1 base from V and 7 bases from J; junction bases left unmatched: 9. Germline values: CDR1 MGHRA, CDR2 YSYEKL. This chain's CDR3 is CASSQVDLGLAVGELFF. The CDR3 coding sequence is TGCGCCAGCAGCCAAGTAGATCTCGGACTAGCGGTCGGGGAGCTGTTTTTT.

This clone was counted between two and nine times. This rearrangement joins TRBV5-4 to TRBJ2-5; unclear D gene. The CDR3 is 11 amino acids. The V end was cut by 4 bases, the J end by 3 bases, with 4 bases between. Germline V gives CDR1 SGHNT, CDR2 YYREEE (reference sequence). This chain's CDR3 is CASSTEETQYF. CDR3 bases: TGTGCCAGCAGCACGGAAGAGACCCAGTACTTC. The full variable domain, in which reference TRBV5-4 and TRBJ2-5 provide the parts outside the CDR3, is ETGVTQSPTHLIKTRGQQVTLRCSSQSGHNTVSWYQQALGQGPQFIFQYYREEENGRGNFPPRFSGLQFPNYSSELNVNALELDDSALYLCASSTEETQYFGPGTRLLVL.

The chain joins TRBV6-5 to TRBJ2-1, with D unresolved. Germline CDR1 is MNHEY and CDR2 is SVGAGI. The CDR3 extends over 14 amino acids. V dropped 5 bases and J dropped 9 bases, with 17 bases sitting between them. CDR3 sequence: CASSRLSPPPEQFF. In DNA form, the CDR3 reads TGTGCCAGCAGTAGACTGTCCCCCCCTCCTGAGCAGTTCTTC.

This clone was observed a few times. The rearrangement joins TRBV7-2 to TRBJ2-3; 8 nucleotides agree with TRBD2. Looked up from germline, CDR1 is SGHTA and CDR2 is FQGNSA. Trimming cost V 3 bases and J 0 bases; bases outside gene matches: 8. The CDR3 loop spans 17 amino acids. The CDR3 nucleotides are TGTGCCAGCAGCTTGGGTCCTAGCGGGTTAAGCACAGATACGCAGTATTTT. Its translation: CASSLGPSGLSTDTQYF.

The chain links TRBV7-2 to TRBJ2-7; 9 bases agree with TRBD1. Looked up from germline, CDR1 is SGHTA and CDR2 is FQGNSA. This CDR3 contains 12 residues. With 4 bases clipped from V and 7 bases from J, the junction kept 2 bases outside the gene matches. The CDR3 loop is CASSYGQGEQYF. CDR3 bases: TGTGCCAGCAGCTATGGACAGGGGGAGCAGTACTTC.

The rearrangement links TRBV3-1 (or the pseudogene TRBV3-2) to TRBJ2-3; TRBD2 aligns across 8 bases. The length of the CDR3 is 15 residues. With 3 bases clipped from V and 5 bases from J, the junction kept 7 bases outside the gene matches. Per germline, CDR1 LGHDT and CDR2 YNNKEL (reference sequence). CDR3 nucleotide sequence: TGTGCCAGCAGCCATGGGGGCGGGGGGATAGATACGCAGTATTTT. As protein: CASSHGGGGIDTQYF.

The rearrangement uses TRBV10-3 and TRBJ2-1, with D uncertain. This CDR3 has 13 residues. Trimming stripped 10 bases from V and 4 bases from J, with 14 bases between. Germline CDR1 and CDR2: ENHRY and SYGVKD. CDR3: CASAELDYNEQFF. In nucleotides, the CDR3 is TGTGCCAGCGCTGAATTAGATTACAATGAGCAGTTCTTC.

The chain uses TRBV28 and TRBJ2-1, with 9 bases fitting TRBD2. The CDR3 runs to 14 residues. Germline V gene lookup returns CDR1 MDHEN and CDR2 SYDVKM. With V trimmed by 6 bases and J by 8 bases, 8 bases remained unmatched. CDR3 loop: CASRVAGAVDEQFF. CDR3 nucleotide sequence: TGTGCCAGCAGAGTAGCGGGAGCGGTTGATGAGCAGTTCTTC. Supplemented by reference TRBV28 and TRBJ2-1, the full variable domain reads DVKVTQSSRYLVKRTGEKVFLECVQDMDHENMFWYRQDPGLGLRLIYFSYDVKMKEKGDIPEGYSVSREKKERFSLILESASTNQTSMYLCASRVAGAVDEQFFGPGTRLTVL.

The rearrangement links TRBV19 to TRBJ2-7; D is possibly TRBD2 (5 bases). The CDR3 spans 14 residues. Trimming left V 3 bases short and J 0 bases short, with 9 bases between. CDR1 LNHDA and CDR2 SQIVND come from the germline V gene (reference sequence). CDR3 sequence (DNA): TGTGCCAGTAGTATGCGGGCTAGCTCCTACGAGCAGTACTTC. Translation gives CASSMRASSYEQYF. The whole variable domain, filled in from reference TRBV19 and TRBJ2-7, reads DGGITQSPKYLFRKEGQNVTLSCEQNLNHDAMYWYRQDPGQGLRLIYYSQIVNDFQKGDIAEGYSVSREKKESFPLTVTSAQKNPTAFYLCASSMRASSYEQYFGPGTRLTVT.

The table lists this clone with a few counts. The rearrangement joins TRBV3-1 (or the pseudogene TRBV3-2) to TRBJ1-2; 10 nucleotides agree with TRBD1. CDR1 is LGHDT, CDR2 YNNKEL, per germline (reference sequence). V trimming: 2 bases; J trimming: 2 bases; junction bases outside the gene matches: 5. This CDR3 has 16 amino acids. The CDR3 sequence is CASSQRDRGRNYGYTF. The CDR3 DNA reads TGTGCCAGCAGCCAACGGGACAGGGGTAGAAACTATGGCTACACCTTC.

The V and J genes are TRBV5-4 and TRBJ2-5, with D possibly TRBD2 on 6 matching bases. Trimming pared 4 bases from V and 1 base from J, leaving 11 bases between. From germline, CDR1 is SGHNT and CDR2 YYREEE (reference sequence). This CDR3 has 14 amino acids. CDR3 coding DNA: TGTGCCAGCAGCCAGAGACTAGTCCAAGAGACCCAGTACTTC. It encodes CASSQRLVQETQYF.

This sequence joins TRBV6-1 and TRBJ2-7; 9 bases fit TRBD1. CDR3 length: 14 residues. Germline CDR1 MNHNS, CDR2 SASEGT. The J segment lost 2 bases and the V segment lost 2 bases, leaving 1 base of the junction unmatched. The CDR3 nucleotides read TGTGCCAGCAGTGAAAACAGGGGGCCCTACGAGCAGTACTTC. It yields the protein CASSENRGPYEQYF.

The chain has TRBV2 and TRBJ1-6; D not resolved. Between the trimmed V and J ends, which lost 11 bases and 8 bases, there was a span of 19 bases. The length of the CDR3 is 14 residues. Germline CDR1 reads SNHLY; CDR2 reads FYNNEI. CDR3 protein: CAATEGPSDSPLHF. The CDR3 nucleotides read TGTGCCGCGACGGAGGGCCCCTCGGATTCACCCCTCCACTTT.

This sequence joins TRBV19 and TRBJ1-1; no reliable D call. Germline-derived CDR1 and CDR2 are LNHDA and SQIVND (reference sequence). V dropped 3 bases and J dropped 1 base, with 6 bases sitting between them. The CDR3 has 13 amino acids. CDR3 sequence reads: CASSIIGNTEAFF. DNA of the CDR3: TGTGCCAGTAGTATTATCGGGAACACTGAAGCTTTCTTT.

There are a few counts of this clone. V and J are TRBV3-1 (or the pseudogene TRBV3-2) and TRBJ2-7; maybe TRBD2 (5 bases). The CDR3 runs to 12 residues. The germline CDR1 and CDR2 sequences are LGHDT and YNNKEL (reference sequence). The V and J ends lost 1 base and 7 bases respectively, with 8 bases between them. For the CDR3, the DNA is TGTGCCAGCAGCCAAGTCCCGGGGGAGCAGTACTTC. This encodes CASSQVPGEQYF.

This sequence joins TRBV5-1 and TRBJ2-1, with 7 positions matching TRBD2. The trim removed 0 bases at V and 9 bases at J, leaving 9 bases unmatched. Looked up from germline, CDR1 is SGHRS and CDR2 is YFSETQ. The CDR3 consists of 15 residues. The CDR3 reads CASSLGLAGLREQFF. Here the CDR3 DNA reads TGCGCCAGCAGCTTGGGACTAGCAGGGTTACGTGAGCAGTTCTTC.

The chain joins TRBV29-1 to TRBJ1-1; no firm D call. Germline V gene sequence: CDR1 SQVTM, CDR2 ANQGSEA. Between the trimmed V and J ends, which lost 7 bases and 0 bases, there was a span of 12 bases. The CDR3 covers 13 residues. The CDR3 here is CSGRAGLNTEAFF. The DNA of the CDR3 is TGCAGCGGACGGGCGGGCCTGAACACTGAAGCTTTCTTT.

This chain's CDR3 is CASSRVRGTTDTQYF. The CDR3 nucleotides are TGTGCCAGCAGCCGAGTTCGGGGTACCACAGATACGCAGTATTTT. The chain uses TRBV3-1 (or the pseudogene TRBV3-2) and TRBJ2-3; tentatively, D is TRBD2 (5 bases). This CDR3 has 15 residues. The germline CDR1 and CDR2 sequences are LGHDT and YNNKEL (reference sequence). The V and J ends lost 4 bases and 2 bases respectively, with 13 bases between them.

This clone has more than one count but fewer than ten. The chain carries TRBV6-6 and TRBJ2-2, with D possibly being TRBD1 (5 bases). The CDR3 runs 15 residues. Trimming removed 0 bases from V and 8 bases from J, with 13 bases in between. In germline, CDR1 is MNHNY, CDR2 SVGAGI (reference sequence). Here the CDR3 reads CASSYSIGVLGELFF. The CDR3 bases are TGTGCCAGCAGTTACTCGATAGGGGTACTTGGGGAGCTGTTTTTT.

This chain links TRBV7-8 with TRBJ2-5; no definite D call. Germline-derived CDR1 and CDR2 are SGHVS and FQNEAQ. The CDR3 runs to 12 residues. Trimming took off 5 bases at V and 5 bases at J, with 9 bases between the two ends. As DNA, the CDR3 is TGTGCCAGCAGCCTCCAGGTTGAGACCCAGTACTTC. Its protein is CASSLQVETQYF.